This TCR beta chain was recorded in a study of blood T cells in healthy people across ages. This clonotype was found many times. Its antigen is unidentified. Alongside a J-beta primer mix, a sample-barcoded 5' primer served in a second PCR lasting about 7 to 11 cycles. Per sample, CDR3-containing paired-end reads numbered at least 2.5 million. A single record per CDR3 protein comes from TCRdb applying MiXCR to the 5' RACE reads. This table has roughly 640,000 distinct CDR3 sequences, under 30% appearing once. The germline V gene encodes CDR1 ENHRY and CDR2 SYGVKD. V lost 2 bases to trimming and J lost 0 bases; unmatched junction nucleotides: 3. The CDR3 is 18 residues long. The study's findings and limits: TCR beta diversity, measured per million T cells, fell in a roughly linear way with age. Expanded clonotype shifts may have been confounded, as the donors had an unknown CMV status.

This clonotype originated in a woman older than 75 in good health. The specimen sequenced was blood. This chain uses TRBV10-3 with TRBJ2-6; 11 bases are shared with TRBD1. The CDR3 protein is CAISEEGQGVSGANVLTF. The CDR3 coding sequence is TGTGCCATCAGTGAGGAGGGACAGGGGGTCTCTGGGGCCAACGTCCTGACTTTC.